The TCR beta chain under discussion was sequenced for a study of blood T cells in healthy people across ages. Findings and caveats of the study: Naive CD4+ cells and diversity were both higher in long-lived donors than in aged donors.

About this clonotype itself: Its matching antigen is unknown.

The authors ran a second PCR of about 6 to 11 cycles using a sample-barcoded 5' primer and a J-beta primer mix. TCRdb independently ran MiXCR on the 5' RACE reads; one entry per CDR3 protein. Of 1.5 million to 1.8 million distinct CDR3 sequences listed, approximately 43% are singletons. CDR1 is MNHNS, CDR2 SASEGT, per germline. The CDR3 length is 15 residues. Trimming removed 7 bases from V and 2 bases from J, with 15 bases in between. This clonotype was obtained from a woman aged 18-29 years in good health. The sequencing sample was made of blood. The chain joins TRBV6-1 to TRBJ2-1; D is perhaps TRBD2 (6 bases). CDR3 residues: CASTPGGITYNEQFF. In DNA form, the CDR3 reads TGTGCCAGCACACCCGGAGGGATAACCTACAATGAGCAGTTCTTC.